A selection of T cell receptor beta chains follows, all from one sample in a study of blood T cell repertoires in COVID-19. The method was immunoSEQ multiplex PCR; TCRdb's version includes in-frame clones alone and lacks a portion of them. The data hold about 140,000 clones, with about 85% observed a single time. The sequenced sample consisted of peripheral blood. These receptors all stem from a human donor in a cohort sampled during active COVID-19. The CDR3 runs from the conserved cysteine through the conserved F or W. Each record gives: D gene, J gene, V gene, clone size, CDR3 length, CDR3 protein, CDR3 DNA. A D gene is named only where the DNA matches it firmly. Rows may omit the clone size; those that give it use once, few, many or a size class.

NA TRBJ1-2 TRBV7-2 few 13 CASSLSPNYGYTF TGTGCCAGCAGCTTATCTCCTAACTATGGCTACACCTTC
NA TRBJ1-5 TRBV12-5 NA 18 CASGLVLAARGGNQPQHF TGTGCTAGTGGTTTGGTACTCGCGGCCAGGGGAGGCAATCAGCCCCAGCATTTT
NA TRBJ2-2 TRBV4-3 NA 16 CASSQESQGVAGELFF TGCGCCAGCAGCCAAGAATCACAGGGAGTAGCCGGGGAGCTGTTTTTT
TRBD1 TRBJ2-1 TRBV19 NA 15 CASSTVGTGIKEQFF TGTGCCAGTAGTACAGTAGGGACAGGGATAAAGGAGCAGTTCTTC
TRBD2 TRBJ2-1 TRBV7-8 NA 17 CASSPTRLAGGDNEQFF TGTGCCAGCAGCCCAACCCGACTAGCGGGAGGAGACAATGAGCAGTTCTTC
TRBD1 TRBJ2-4 TRBV10-3 NA 15 CAISDVGTGLDIQYF TGTGCCATCAGTGACGTCGGGACAGGGTTAGACATTCAGTACTTC
NA TRBJ1-1 TRBV18 NA 16 CASSGGRAALNTEAFF TGTGCCAGCTCCGGAGGGCGAGCGGCTTTGAACACTGAAGCTTTCTTT
NA TRBJ1-1 TRBV7-2 NA 15 CASSPRQTINTEAFF TGTGCCAGCAGCCCCCGACAGACCATTAACACTGAAGCTTTCTTT
NA TRBJ2-3 TRBV5-1 NA 17 CASSRGSSVFSTDTQYF TGCGCCAGCAGCCGGGGTTCTAGCGTCTTTAGCACAGATACGCAGTATTTT
NA TRBJ1-5 TRBV6-5 once 14 CASASRGDGQPQHF TGTGCCAGCGCCTCACGGGGTGATGGTCAGCCCCAGCATTTT
NA TRBJ1-1 TRBV10-3 NA 14 CAISDRQGDTEAFF TGTGCCATCAGTGATCGGCAGGGTGACACTGAAGCTTTCTTT
TRBD2 TRBJ2-3 TRBV5-1 NA 16 CASSTTSGISTDTQYF TGCGCCAGCAGCACGACTAGCGGGATCAGCACAGATACGCAGTATTTT
NA TRBJ1-3 TRBV5-5 NA 16 CASSLGTGRSGNTIYF TGTGCCAGCAGCTTAGGAACAGGTCGTTCCGGAAACACCATATATTTT
NA TRBJ1-2 TRBV10-3 once 11 CAISALYGYTF TGTGCCATCAGTGCACTCTATGGCTACACCTTC
TRBD2 TRBJ2-1 TRBV11-1 NA 14 CASRTGGSYNEQFF TGTGCCAGCAGAACGGGAGGCTCCTACAATGAGCAGTTCTTC
TRBD1 TRBJ2-3 TRBV5-8 NA 15 CASSRDRGGTDTQYF TGTGCCAGCAGTCGGGACAGGGGTGGCACAGATACGCAGTATTTT
TRBD2 TRBJ2-7 TRBV3-1/TRBV3-2 NA 20 CASSPSPGLAGVGSSYEQYF TGTGCCAGCAGCCCTTCTCCGGGACTAGCGGGAGTAGGGTCCTCCTACGAGCAGTACTTC
NA TRBJ2-7 TRBV27 NA 12 CASSFRLGEQYF TGTGCCAGCAGTTTCAGACTGGGCGAGCAGTACTTC
TRBD1 TRBJ1-5 TRBV5-1 few 14 CASSVGQGNQPQHF TGCGCCAGCAGCGTGGGACAGGGGAATCAGCCCCAGCATTTT
NA TRBJ1-2 TRBV6-2/TRBV6-3 NA 16 CASSSPSHLTGYGYTF TGTGCCAGCAGTTCCCCCTCTCATTTGACTGGCTATGGCTACACCTTC
NA TRBJ1-1 TRBV4-1 NA 15 CASSPTPGSNTEAFF TGCGCCAGCAGCCCCACCCCGGGGTCGAACACTGAAGCTTTCTTT
NA TRBJ1-5 TRBV28 few 12 CASSSGNQPQHF TGTGCCAGCAGTTCGGGAAATCAGCCCCAGCATTTT
TRBD2 TRBJ2-1 TRBV11-1 NA 15 CASSLKRERNNEQFF TGTGCCAGCAGCTTAAAGCGGGAGCGTAACAATGAGCAGTTCTTC
TRBD2 TRBJ2-7 TRBV7-2 NA 16 CASSQAVAGGPYEQYF TGTGCCAGCAGCCAGGCGGTAGCGGGAGGGCCTTACGAGCAGTACTTC
NA TRBJ2-7 TRBV10-3 NA 12 CAISSTGYEQYF TGTGCCATCAGTAGCACAGGGTACGAGCAGTACTTC
TRBD1 TRBJ2-5 TRBV13 once 15 CASSSRGTGLGTQYF TGTGCCAGCAGCTCACGGGGGACAGGGTTGGGGACCCAGTACTTC
NA TRBJ2-7 TRBV3-1/TRBV3-2 NA 13 CASSQDLSYEQYF TGTGCCAGCAGCCAAGATCTATCCTACGAGCAGTACTTC
TRBD1 TRBJ1-2 TRBV6-5 NA 13 CASRIGQVYGYTF TGTGCCAGCAGAATTGGACAGGTCTATGGCTACACCTTC
TRBD1 TRBJ1-1 TRBV28 NA 15 CASSFPGTGTPEAFF TGTGCCAGCAGTTTCCCCGGGACAGGGACCCCTGAAGCTTTCTTT
TRBD1 TRBJ2-2 TRBV9 NA 16 CASSVADRRATGELFF TGTGCCAGCAGCGTAGCGGACAGGCGCGCCACCGGGGAGCTGTTTTTT
NA TRBJ1-5 TRBV11-3 few 13 CASSFVRDQPQHF TGTGCCAGCAGCTTCGTCCGGGATCAGCCCCAGCATTTT
TRBD1 TRBJ1-5 TRBV7-9 NA 13 CASSRDSVGPQHF TGTGCCAGCAGCCGGGACAGTGTGGGGCCCCAGCATTTT
NA TRBJ2-7 TRBV6-5 NA 14 CASRRGGYSYEQYF TGTGCCAGTAGACGTGGGGGGTACTCCTACGAGCAGTACTTC
TRBD2 TRBJ2-7 TRBV4-2 NA 14 CASSQWAGAYEQYF TGTGCCAGCAGCCAATGGGCGGGGGCCTACGAGCAGTACTTC
NA TRBJ2-1 TRBV6-1 NA 15 CASSESPGAYNEQFF TGTGCCAGCAGTGAAAGTCCAGGGGCTTACAATGAGCAGTTCTTC
NA TRBJ2-5 TRBV28 NA 15 CASSPGGTIQETQYF TGTGCCAGCAGTCCGGGGGGCACAATACAAGAGACCCAGTACTTC
NA TRBJ2-1 TRBV3-1/TRBV3-2 NA 15 CASSQQLGSYNEQFF TGTGCCAGCAGCCAACAACTCGGCTCCTACAATGAGCAGTTCTTC
TRBD2 TRBJ2-7 TRBV7-8 few 15 CASSSKVAGEYEQYF TGTGCCAGCAGCTCGAAAGTAGCGGGAGAGTACGAGCAGTACTTC
NA TRBJ2-1 TRBV29-1 NA 13 CSVFYSSYNEQFF TGCAGCGTTTTTTATAGCTCCTACAATGAGCAGTTCTTC
NA TRBJ2-7 TRBV7-2 NA 16 CASSSLGSGSLDEQYF TGTGCCAGCAGCTCCCTCGGGAGCGGATCCCTGGACGAGCAGTACTTC
TRBD1 TRBJ1-2 TRBV5-4 NA 14 CASSLDRSGYGYTF TGTGCCAGCAGCCTGGACAGGTCTGGCTATGGCTACACCTTC
TRBD1 TRBJ1-5 TRBV18 NA 18 CASSPRGQGGGGNQPQHF TGTGCCAGCTCACCGAGGGGGCAGGGGGGAGGAGGCAATCAGCCCCAGCATTTT
NA TRBJ1-3 TRBV30 NA 14 CAWPGGGPGNTIYF TGTGCCTGGCCCGGGGGGGGGCCTGGAAACACCATATATTTT
NA TRBJ1-2 TRBV19 once 14 CASSMGGRSNGYTF TGTGCCAGTAGTATGGGGGGGCGGTCAAATGGCTACACCTTC
NA TRBJ2-7 TRBV14 NA 15 CASSQDPGTPYEQYF TGTGCCAGCAGCCAAGATCCCGGGACACCCTACGAGCAGTACTTC
TRBD1 TRBJ1-4 TRBV29-1 NA 13 CSARGTANEKLFF TGCAGCGCCAGGGGGACAGCTAATGAAAAACTGTTTTTT
TRBD2 TRBJ2-5 TRBV11-2 once 15 CASSPPGAGGKTQYF TGTGCCAGCAGCCCTCCGGGAGCCGGGGGGAAGACCCAGTACTTC
NA TRBJ1-6 TRBV5-4 NA 14 CASSFPSGNSPLHF TGTGCCAGCAGTTTCCCTAGCGGGAATTCACCCCTCCACTTT
TRBD2 TRBJ2-1 TRBV9 NA 16 CASSPLPTSGSDEQFF TGTGCCAGCAGCCCACTCCCGACTAGCGGGAGCGATGAGCAGTTCTTC
TRBD1 TRBJ1-6 TRBV30 NA 17 CAWSVGQLSSYNSPLHF TGTGCCTGGAGTGTGGGACAGCTCAGCTCCTATAATTCACCCCTCCACTTT
NA TRBJ1-3 TRBV19 NA 16 CASSSRQASSGNTIYF TGTGCCAGTAGTAGCCGACAGGCCAGTTCTGGAAACACCATATATTTT